These T cell receptor beta chains were read from a single sample in a study of T cell responses to AZD1222 COVID-19 vaccine. Produced via immunoSEQ multiplex PCR; TCRdb's table is partial and in-frame only. Among 80,000 to 100,000 clones listed, 87% were seen once. The material sequenced was peripheral blood, taken 28 days after the second AZD1222 dose. The receptor source for this set is an adult who received the AZD1222 COVID-19 vaccine. Each CDR3 is given with its conserved first and last residue. Fields, in order: V gene, clone size, J gene, D gene, CDR3 protein, CDR3 DNA. A D gene is named only where the DNA matches it firmly. Rows may omit the clone size; those that give it use once, few, many or a size class.

V: TRBV7-9
size: NA
J: TRBJ1-2
D: TRBD1
CDR3: CASSPQGASNYGYTF
DNA: TGTGCCAGCAGCCCCCAGGGGGCATCTAACTATGGCTACACCTTC

V: TRBV6-5
size: few
J: TRBJ1-2
D: NA
CDR3: CASFEGGALGYGYTF
DNA: TGTGCCAGCTTCGAAGGGGGGGCGCTGGGCTATGGCTACACCTTC

V: TRBV6-5
size: NA
J: TRBJ1-2
D: NA
CDR3: CASSYGGIPYGYTF
DNA: TGTGCCAGCAGTTACGGGGGGATTCCCTATGGCTACACCTTC

V: TRBV2
size: NA
J: TRBJ1-1
D: NA
CDR3: CASKTDLNTEAFF
DNA: TGTGCCAGCAAGACAGACCTGAACACTGAAGCTTTCTTT

V: TRBV5-1
size: NA
J: TRBJ2-5
D: NA
CDR3: CASSITGQTSGETQYF
DNA: TGCGCCAGCAGCATCACCGGACAGACCTCTGGGGAGACCCAGTACTTC

V: TRBV6-2/TRBV6-3
size: NA
J: TRBJ1-6
D: NA
CDR3: CASSYGGTLIHLHF
DNA: TGTGCCAGCAGTTACGGAGGAACCCTCATTCACCTCCACTTT

V: TRBV19
size: NA
J: TRBJ1-6
D: TRBD1
CDR3: CASSNSQGASYNSPLHF
DNA: TGTGCCAGTAGTAACTCGCAGGGGGCGTCCTATAATTCACCCCTCCACTTT

V: TRBV7-8
size: NA
J: TRBJ1-2
D: NA
CDR3: CASSLEWGTSNYGYTF
DNA: TGTGCCAGCAGCTTAGAATGGGGGACTTCTAACTATGGCTACACCTTC

V: TRBV9
size: few
J: TRBJ1-2
D: NA
CDR3: CASSDHRDEYYGYTF
DNA: TGTGCCAGCAGCGATCACAGGGACGAGTACTATGGCTACACCTTC

V: TRBV3-1/TRBV3-2
size: NA
J: TRBJ2-3
D: NA
CDR3: CASSPGDSSTDTQYF
DNA: TGTGCCAGCAGCCCCGGAGACAGTAGCACAGATACGCAGTATTTT

V: TRBV19
size: NA
J: TRBJ1-1
D: NA
CDR3: CASTSPGSNTEAFF
DNA: TGTGCCAGTACTTCTCCGGGGTCTAACACTGAAGCTTTCTTT

V: TRBV6-6
size: once
J: TRBJ2-2
D: TRBD1
CDR3: CASSYRGPTGELFF
DNA: TGTGCCAGCAGTTACAGGGGGCCCACCGGGGAGCTGTTTTTT

V: TRBV7-8
size: NA
J: TRBJ2-2
D: TRBD2
CDR3: CASSVGTRGNTGELFF
DNA: TGTGCCAGCAGCGTCGGGACTAGGGGAAACACCGGGGAGCTGTTTTTT

V: TRBV2
size: NA
J: TRBJ2-4
D: NA
CDR3: CASMYSPLTGYANIQYF
DNA: TGTGCCAGCATGTATTCCCCCCTTACAGGGTACGCAAACATTCAGTACTTC

V: TRBV19
size: NA
J: TRBJ2-7
D: NA
CDR3: CASSEGFPNEQYF
DNA: TGTGCCAGTAGTGAAGGGTTCCCTAACGAGCAGTACTTC

V: TRBV14
size: NA
J: TRBJ2-1
D: TRBD1
CDR3: CASSPRQGFSGNEQFF
DNA: TGTGCCAGCAGCCCTCGACAGGGCTTCTCTGGCAATGAGCAGTTCTTC

V: TRBV4-3
size: NA
J: TRBJ2-7
D: TRBD1
CDR3: CASSQGWDRGFYEQYF
DNA: TGCGCCAGCAGCCAAGGGTGGGACAGGGGGTTCTACGAGCAGTACTTC

V: TRBV6-5
size: NA
J: TRBJ2-2
D: NA
CDR3: CASSYALRRTGELFF
DNA: TGTGCCAGCAGTTACGCTCTCAGGAGGACCGGGGAGCTGTTTTTT

V: TRBV6-2/TRBV6-3
size: NA
J: TRBJ1-1
D: NA
CDR3: CASSYRLEDLYPEAFF
DNA: TGTGCCAGCAGTTACAGGTTAGAGGACCTATATCCTGAAGCTTTCTTT

V: TRBV7-9
size: once
J: TRBJ1-1
D: TRBD1
CDR3: CASSGTGNAEAFF
DNA: TGTGCCAGCAGTGGGACAGGGAACGCTGAAGCTTTCTTT

V: TRBV5-1
size: NA
J: TRBJ1-2
D: NA
CDR3: CASSLEGGARLGGYTF
DNA: TGCGCCAGCAGCTTGGAGGGAGGGGCGAGGCTTGGTGGCTACACCTTC

V: TRBV9
size: NA
J: TRBJ2-3
D: NA
CDR3: CASSDPVGGTGTLAGLADTQYF
DNA: TGTGCCAGCAGCGACCCCGTTGGAGGGACAGGGACACTAGCGGGCTTGGCGGATACGCAGTATTTT

V: TRBV5-1
size: NA
J: TRBJ2-5
D: TRBD2
CDR3: CASNRAGLAGGQETQYF
DNA: TGCGCCAGCAATCGCGCGGGACTAGCGGGGGGTCAAGAGACCCAGTACTTC

V: TRBV4-1
size: NA
J: TRBJ1-1
D: NA
CDR3: CASSQDSGETEAFF
DNA: TGCGCCAGCAGCCAAGATTCCGGGGAAACTGAAGCTTTCTTT

V: TRBV2
size: NA
J: TRBJ1-5
D: TRBD1
CDR3: CASRVNPGQGLGQPQHF
DNA: TGTGCCAGCAGAGTAAATCCGGGACAGGGGCTCGGTCAGCCCCAGCATTTT

V: TRBV7-2
size: NA
J: TRBJ2-7
D: NA
CDR3: CASSPTFSSYEQYF
DNA: TGTGCCAGCAGCCCTACCTTTAGTTCCTACGAGCAGTACTTC

V: TRBV4-1
size: NA
J: TRBJ1-2
D: NA
CDR3: CASSPLQGGYGYTF
DNA: TGCGCCAGCAGCCCCCTACAGGGAGGCTATGGCTACACCTTC

V: TRBV18
size: once
J: TRBJ1-5
D: NA
CDR3: CASSPPGGVSQPQHF
DNA: TGTGCCAGCTCACCACCGGGGGGGGTGAGTCAGCCCCAGCATTTT

V: TRBV7-6
size: NA
J: TRBJ2-2
D: NA
CDR3: CASSGLRTEENTGELFF
DNA: TGTGCCAGCAGCGGCCTGAGGACAGAAGAGAACACCGGGGAGCTGTTTTTT

V: TRBV3-1/TRBV3-2
size: NA
J: TRBJ1-1
D: TRBD1
CDR3: CASSKYRGRRTEAFF
DNA: TGTGCCAGCAGTAAGTACAGGGGAAGGAGGACTGAAGCTTTCTTT

V: TRBV7-9
size: NA
J: TRBJ2-5
D: TRBD2
CDR3: CASSRTSGGPGETQYF
DNA: TGTGCCAGCAGCAGGACTAGCGGGGGGCCGGGGGAGACCCAGTACTTC

V: TRBV7-9
size: NA
J: TRBJ1-1
D: TRBD1
CDR3: CASTENRGRTEAFF
DNA: TGTGCCAGCACGGAAAACAGGGGGAGGACTGAAGCTTTCTTT

V: TRBV7-2
size: once
J: TRBJ1-5
D: NA
CDR3: CASSPYGGNQPQHF
DNA: TGTGCCAGCAGCCCCTACGGGGGGAATCAGCCCCAGCATTTT

V: TRBV6-6
size: NA
J: TRBJ2-3
D: NA
CDR3: CASRNQGTDTQYF
DNA: TGTGCCAGCAGAAATCAGGGAACAGATACGCAGTATTTT

V: TRBV12-3/TRBV12-4
size: NA
J: TRBJ2-1
D: NA
CDR3: CASSRKGNNEQFF
DNA: TGTGCCAGCAGTCGCAAAGGGAACAATGAGCAGTTCTTC

V: TRBV6-6
size: once
J: TRBJ1-6
D: NA
CDR3: CASTFLGSENSPLHF
DNA: TGTGCCAGCACCTTCCTGGGGTCTGAAAATTCACCCCTCCACTTT

V: TRBV7-9
size: NA
J: TRBJ1-4
D: NA
CDR3: CASSRVRLFF
DNA: TGTGCCAGCAGCCGGGTCCGCCTGTTTTTT

V: TRBV7-2
size: NA
J: TRBJ1-5
D: NA
CDR3: CASSLGAREHQPQHF
DNA: TGTGCCAGCAGCTTAGGGGCCCGAGAGCATCAGCCCCAGCATTTT

V: TRBV28
size: NA
J: TRBJ2-7
D: NA
CDR3: CASSSIGAYEQYF
DNA: TGTGCCAGCAGTTCAATAGGAGCCTACGAGCAGTACTTC